This entry describes one TCR beta chain. The antigen this receptor binds is unknown. Per-base qualities were not stored, and no clone one base away is much larger. The immunoSEQ Assay, a bias-controlled multiplex PCR, was used to amplify TCRbeta CDR3 regions from genomic DNA. Per the authors' processing: The number of nucleated cells in each sample was estimated from the amplification of reference gene primers within the assay. To quantify the absolute abundance of each unique TCRbeta CDR3 rearrangement, sequence reads were collapsed and filtered. For each sample, productive Simpson clonality was calculated as the square root of Simpson's diversity index over productive rearrangements. TCRdb provides this immuneACCESS table in a form limited to in-frame rearrangements. Some clones are lacking; in checked studies, under half of them reflect an unresolved V gene, and why the rest are absent is not known. V, J and clone size are taken as reported in that table, and D and trimming were inferred from the DNA itself. Recorded for this sample are around 500,000 clones; about 85% of them occurred a single time. The ten biggest clones cover just over 8% of the sample.

Participants in the prospective study were aged roughly 18 to 100 years, lived in 20 to 30 United States geographic areas, and enrolled through a virtual design. In the prospective study, cohorts were assigned on the basis of participant-reported clinical history obtained from a screening survey and a study questionnaire. Recovered participants in ImmuneRACE Cohort 3 were defined by two consecutive negative NP/OP PCR tests, clearance by a healthcare professional, or resolution of symptoms. Each participant in the prospective study had whole blood, serum and a nasopharyngeal or oropharyngeal swab collected by mobile phlebotomists. Participants in the prospective study had the option to provide additional blood draws and questionnaires over a roughly 2-month period. Before DNA extraction, prospective study blood samples were shipped either frozen or at room temperature. Spanning cysteine to phenylalanine, the CDR3 consists of 18 amino acids. Solely the CDR3 DNA is kept, with 54 bases framed from the first base. CDR1 LNHDA and CDR2 SQIVND are derived from the germline V gene (reference sequence). The V end gives up 6 bases and the J end 0 bases, leaving 14 bases in the junction not matched to a gene.

The data are from a study of blood T cell repertoires in COVID-19 (dated by TCRdb to the early 2020s). Concerning the study at large: Collaborator samples came from the United States, Italy and Spain and covered acute and convalescent phases of COVID-19. The material from the prospective study consisted of cDNA or gDNA derived from T cells, B-cell-depleted T cells, or PBMCs. The dataset comprised deeply sampled blood TCRbeta repertoires from subjects exposed to, actively infected with, or recovered from COVID-19. The repertoires were made available in a free public database intended to serve as a resource for research on the immune response to SARS-CoV-2. Samples came from the ongoing ImmuneRACE study (first 160 participants) plus 1,254 subjects from 6 global collaborators. The sample metadata nearly always contained a de-identified subject ID, COVID-19 status, age in years and sex. Where available, HLA class I and class II types were taken from metadata supplied by the sample provider and were not determined by assay-based typing. What the study reported, not specific to this receptor: Clinical and demographic metadata were provided uncurated, with the amount varying by source and participant.

This clonotype was sampled from a woman aged 55-75 years who had recovered from COVID-19. Sample: PBMCs or T cells enriched from blood (not recorded which). Rearrangement joined TRBV19 to TRBJ1-3, with TRBD1 identical over 7 junction bases. In nucleotide form, the sequence is TGTGCCAGTAGGCCCCGTTGGGACAGTCCTCGCTCTGGAAACACCATATATTTT. Its translation reads: CASRPRWDSPRSGNTIYF.